This is a list of T cell receptor beta chains from one sample in a study of blood T cell repertoires in COVID-19. The assay was immunoSEQ multiplex PCR, and TCRdb's table has in-frame clones only and misses some. This sample carries roughly 120,000 clones, around four fifths of them seen once, and the ten largest clones take 7% to 9%. The sample consisted of peripheral blood. These receptors were obtained from a man aged 65 to 85 with acute or convalescent COVID-19. The CDR3 runs from the conserved cysteine through the conserved F or W. A D gene is named only where the DNA matches it firmly. The size entry is marked missing in some rows and otherwise reads once, few, many or a size class.

cdr3_length	v_call	d_call	j_call	clone_size	cdr3_nt	cdr3_aa
16	TRBV5-3	TRBD2	TRBJ2-1	.	TGTGCCAGAAGCTCAACCGGGACTAGCAACTCCGATGAGCAGTTCTTC	CARSSTGTSNSDEQFF
14	TRBV5-1	TRBD1	TRBJ1-2	.	TGCGCCAGCAGCATTGACAGGGAGGACTATGGCTACACCTTC	CASSIDREDYGYTF
15	TRBV5-4	TRBD1	TRBJ1-2	.	TGTGCCAGCAGCTTGGGTAGGGACAGCTTCTATGGCTACACCTTC	CASSLGRDSFYGYTF
15	TRBV5-1	TRBD2	TRBJ2-1	.	TGCGCCAGCAGCTTGGTGGCGGGGGGACACAATGAGCAGTTCTTC	CASSLVAGGHNEQFF
14	TRBV4-2	.	TRBJ2-5	.	TGTGCCAGCAGCCAAGTAGGGGGGGAGGTGACCCAGTACTTC	CASSQVGGEVTQYF
15	TRBV6-5	.	TRBJ1-1	.	TGTGCCAGCAGTTACCGGTCGAATGAGAACACTGAAGCTTTCTTT	CASSYRSNENTEAFF
14	TRBV18	.	TRBJ1-6	.	TGTGCCAGCTCAGCGGACAGTAAGAATTCACCCCTCCACTTT	CASSADSKNSPLHF
15	TRBV7-2	.	TRBJ1-6	.	TGTGCCAGCAGCCCCGGACAGTCATATAATTCACCCCTCCACTTT	CASSPGQSYNSPLHF
16	TRBV14	TRBD1	TRBJ1-1	.	TGTGCCAGCAGCCAAGCCGGGACAGGGTCGAACACTGAAGCTTTCTTT	CASSQAGTGSNTEAFF
13	TRBV6-5	.	TRBJ2-7	.	TGTGCCAGCAGAAATAGCGGATCCTACGAGCAGTACTTC	CASRNSGSYEQYF
14	TRBV5-6	TRBD1	TRBJ2-3	.	TGTGCCAGCAGCTCAACAGGGGACACAGATACGCAGTATTTT	CASSSTGDTDTQYF
14	TRBV7-3	TRBD2	TRBJ2-2	.	TGTGCCAGCAGCCGGACTAGCGATGTAGAGGAGCTGTTTTTT	CASSRTSDVEELFF
13	TRBV5-8	.	TRBJ1-1	.	TGTGCCAGCAGCTTGGAGGGAGGGAGGCGTGCTTTCTTT	CASSLEGGRRAFF
14	TRBV7-3	TRBD1	TRBJ2-4	.	TGTGCCAGCAGGAGAGGGGGCGGCGAGGACATTCAGTACTTC	CASRRGGGEDIQYF
13	TRBV29-1	TRBD1	TRBJ1-6	.	TGCAGCGTTCAGGACAGGAATAATTCACCCCTCCACTTT	CSVQDRNNSPLHF
15	TRBV5-6	.	TRBJ1-1	.	TGTGCCAGCAGCTTGGGGCGGCTGCCGAACACTGAAGCTTTCTTT	CASSLGRLPNTEAFF
15	TRBV6-5	TRBD1	TRBJ2-2	few	TGTGCCAGTGACAGGGGTAGGGTTAACACCGGGGAGCTGTTTTTT	CASDRGRVNTGELFF
14	TRBV19	TRBD1	TRBJ1-3	.	TGTGCCAGTAGTGGGGACAGCTCTGGAAACACCATATATTTT	CASSGDSSGNTIYF
15	TRBV6-5	TRBD2	TRBJ2-1	once	TGTGCCAGCAGTTCGCGGACTAGCCGATACAATGAGCAGTTCTTC	CASSSRTSRYNEQFF
14	TRBV6-2/TRBV6-3	.	TRBJ1-4	.	TGTGCCAGCAGTAAACAGGGTCCAACCGGGAAACTGTTTTTT	CASSKQGPTGKLFF
12	TRBV12-3/TRBV12-4	.	TRBJ1-1	.	TGTGCCAGCAGTTTTTTCATCACTGAAGCTTTCTTT	CASSFFITEAFF
12	TRBV7-9	.	TRBJ2-7	.	TGTGCCAGCAGCCCTGACGGGTACGAGCAGTACTTC	CASSPDGYEQYF
13	TRBV4-1	.	TRBJ1-2	.	TGCGCCAGCAGCCAAGACGGTAGCTATGGCTACACCTTC	CASSQDGSYGYTF
13	TRBV2	.	TRBJ2-1	.	TGTGCCAGCAGCGGTGAGTCCTACAATGAGCAGTTCTTC	CASSGESYNEQFF
13	TRBV19	.	TRBJ2-1	.	TGTGCCAGTAACCCTAGCTCCTACAATGAGCAGTTCTTC	CASNPSSYNEQFF
15	TRBV3-1/TRBV3-2	TRBD1	TRBJ1-2	few	TGTGCCAGCAGCACCCGGGACAGGGGGCGGAATGGCTACACCTTC	CASSTRDRGRNGYTF
15	TRBV5-1	.	TRBJ1-5	.	TGCGCCAGCAGCGCCGGCGGCGGCCACAATCAGCCCCAGCATTTT	CASSAGGGHNQPQHF
14	TRBV19	.	TRBJ2-4	.	TGTGCCAGTAGTATAGTAGGGCGGGGCGACATTCAGTACTTC	CASSIVGRGDIQYF
17	TRBV3-1/TRBV3-2	TRBD2	TRBJ2-1	few	TGTGCCAGCAGCCAAGACCCACCGCGGGGGGACTACAATGAGCAGTTCTTC	CASSQDPPRGDYNEQFF
16	TRBV19	TRBD1	TRBJ1-5	.	TGTGCCAGTAGTATTCCGGGACAGCAAAGGCATCAGCCCCAGCATTTT	CASSIPGQQRHQPQHF
13	TRBV10-2	TRBD1	TRBJ2-3	.	TGCGCCAGCCGGACAGGGGTAGCAGATACGCAGTATTTT	CASRTGVADTQYF
15	TRBV6-5	TRBD2	TRBJ2-5	.	TGTGCCAGCAGTTACTCGCCTAGCGGGAGAGAGACCCAGTACTTC	CASSYSPSGRETQYF
16	TRBV5-1	.	TRBJ2-7	few	TGCGCCAGCAGCTTGGTAGCGGGACAGCCATACTACGAGCAGTACTTC	CASSLVAGQPYYEQYF
15	TRBV5-1	.	TRBJ1-3	.	TGCGCCAGCAGCCAATCGACAGGAGCTGGAAACACCATATATTTT	CASSQSTGAGNTIYF
15	TRBV5-6	.	TRBJ1-5	.	TGTGCCAGCAGCTTGGCAGGGGCGCAGAATCAGCCCCAGCATTTT	CASSLAGAQNQPQHF
14	TRBV7-9	.	TRBJ2-7	many	TGTGCCAGCAGCTTCAGGGCAAGCTCCTACGAGCAGTACTTC	CASSFRASSYEQYF
13	TRBV12-3/TRBV12-4	.	TRBJ1-1	.	TGTGCCAGCAGTTTAGAGCGGGGTACTGAAGCTTTCTTT	CASSLERGTEAFF
14	TRBV7-3	TRBD2	TRBJ2-1	.	TGTGCCAGCAGCTTGGGACTAGCGGGAGTTGAGCAGTTCTTC	CASSLGLAGVEQFF
17	TRBV10-2	.	TRBJ2-4	.	TGCGCCAGCGCTCGTGGGGAGACGGGTAGAGCCAAAAACATTCAGTACTTC	CASARGETGRAKNIQYF
14	TRBV2	.	TRBJ1-4	.	TGTGCCAGCAGTGGACAGCCAACTAATGAAAAACTGTTTTTT	CASSGQPTNEKLFF
14	TRBV25-1	.	TRBJ2-5	.	TGTGCCAGCAGTCCCCCCTCCAGGGAAGAGACCCAGTACTTC	CASSPPSREETQYF
13	TRBV6-6	TRBD1	TRBJ1-5	.	TGTGCCAGCAGTTTTCAGGGGGCTCAGCCCCAGCATTTT	CASSFQGAQPQHF
14	TRBV6-5	TRBD1	TRBJ1-3	once	TGTGCCAGCAGTTACACAGGGGTCGGAAACACCATATATTTT	CASSYTGVGNTIYF
15	TRBV28	.	TRBJ2-3	.	TGTGCCAGCAGAGGAGGGAGCATAGGCACAGATACGCAGTATTTT	CASRGGSIGTDTQYF
14	TRBV3-1/TRBV3-2	.	TRBJ2-2	.	TGTGCCAGCAGCCCCGGGACACGGACCGGGGAGCTGTTTTTT	CASSPGTRTGELFF
14	TRBV3-1/TRBV3-2	.	TRBJ1-6	.	TGTGCCAGCAGCCCCCAAATCCAGGCCCACACCCTCCACTTT	CASSPQIQAHTLHF
20	TRBV2	TRBD2	TRBJ2-3	.	TGTGCCAGCAGTGCCGGTCCAGCGGGAGGAGGGCCCAAAGGCACAGATACGCAGTATTTT	CASSAGPAGGGPKGTDTQYF
14	TRBV6-1	.	TRBJ1-4	.	TGTGCCAGCAGTGAACAACAGGGCTATGAAAAACTGTTTTTT	CASSEQQGYEKLFF
15	TRBV9	.	TRBJ2-3	.	TGTGCCAGCAGCGTAGGCGGGGGCCGCACAGATACGCAGTATTTT	CASSVGGGRTDTQYF
13	TRBV7-8	TRBD1	TRBJ1-1	.	TGTGCCAGCAGCTTCCCCGGGACAGCCGAAGCTTTCTTT	CASSFPGTAEAFF
15	TRBV2	TRBD2	TRBJ2-3	.	TGTGCCAGCAGTGAGCGACTAGCTAGCACAGATACGCAGTATTTT	CASSERLASTDTQYF
16	TRBV2	.	TRBJ2-3	.	TGTGCCAGCAGGGAAGGAGTGTCCTTAAGCACAGATACGCAGTATTTT	CASREGVSLSTDTQYF
14	TRBV30	.	TRBJ1-4	.	TGTGCCGGAAGCCTGGGGGGGGGCGGAGAAAAACTGTTTTTT	CAGSLGGGGEKLFF
14	TRBV5-8	TRBD2	TRBJ2-1	.	TGTGCCAGCAGCTTTCCGGGACTAGCCAATGAGCAGTTCTTC	CASSFPGLANEQFF
14	TRBV5-1	.	TRBJ2-1	once	TGCGCCAGCAGCTTGGGAGCGATCTACAATGAGCAGTTCTTC	CASSLGAIYNEQFF
13	TRBV28	TRBD1	TRBJ1-2	few	TGTGCCAGCAGTTTGGGGGACAGAAAAGGCTACACCTTC	CASSLGDRKGYTF
12	TRBV10-2	.	TRBJ1-1	once	TGCGCCAGCAACGCGGGGAACACTGAAGCTTTCTTT	CASNAGNTEAFF
15	TRBV3-1/TRBV3-2	.	TRBJ1-1	.	TGTGCCAGCAGCCATTCGGCGGGGATACGCACTGAAGCTTTCTTT	CASSHSAGIRTEAFF
15	TRBV10-3	TRBD1	TRBJ1-4	.	TGTGCCATCAGTGAGTCTAGGGGACAGGTTGAAAAACTGTTTTTT	CAISESRGQVEKLFF
15	TRBV11-2	.	TRBJ1-2	.	TGTGCCAGCACCTTAGGTAAAGCAGGGAACTATGGCTACACCTTC	CASTLGKAGNYGYTF